This TCR beta chain was documented in a study of T cell repertoires in cytomegalovirus infection. Across the whole study: The authors relied on CMV epitopes, both recently identified HLA-C-restricted and well-studied HLA-B-restricted. Public TCR beta signatures marked donors with CMV infection and the matching HLA.

In the case of this clonotype: The antigen is undetermined.

TCRdb re-derived calls from the reads in MiXCR, one entry per CDR3 protein. This sample has about 830,000 distinct CDR3 sequences, with less than 35% found just once. There are 14 residues in the CDR3. Per germline, CDR1 MNHNS and CDR2 SASEGT. Trimming removed 6 bases at V and 5 bases at J, with 17 bases between. Overall study findings and caveats: The study found HLA-C-restricted CMV-specific TCR beta clonotypes dominating the ex vivo response.

The chain carries TRBV6-1 and TRBJ2-7; no firm D call. The sequencing used cultured CD8+ T cells from PBMCs, collected from culture after CMV antigen stimulation. This receptor was obtained from a human donor in good health (CMV status not recorded). Some clones in this sample may be carry-over from other donors' samples. CDR3 sequence reads: CASSEMGKGNEQYF. The CDR3, as DNA: TGTGCCAGCAGCGAGATGGGGAAAGGGAACGAGCAGTACTTC.